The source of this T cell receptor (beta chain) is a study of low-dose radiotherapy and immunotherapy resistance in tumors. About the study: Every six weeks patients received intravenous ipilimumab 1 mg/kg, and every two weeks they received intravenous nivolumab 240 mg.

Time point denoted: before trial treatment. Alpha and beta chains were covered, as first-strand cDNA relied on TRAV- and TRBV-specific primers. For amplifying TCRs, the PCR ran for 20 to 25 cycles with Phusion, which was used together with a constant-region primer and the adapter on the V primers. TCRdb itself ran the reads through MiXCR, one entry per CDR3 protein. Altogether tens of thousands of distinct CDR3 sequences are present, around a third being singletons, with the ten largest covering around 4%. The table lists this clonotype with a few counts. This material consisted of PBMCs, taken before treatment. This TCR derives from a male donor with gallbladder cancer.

The CDR3 bases are TGCGCCAGCAGCTTGGGACCCACTCATTCTGGCAATGAGCAGTTCTTC. Its translation is CASSLGPTHSGNEQFF. The chain is built from TRBV5-1 and TRBJ2-1; D gene unclear. V gave up 0 bases and J gave up 6 bases, with 16 bases separating them. This CDR3 contains 16 residues. Per the germline V gene, CDR1 is SGHRS and CDR2 is YFSETQ.